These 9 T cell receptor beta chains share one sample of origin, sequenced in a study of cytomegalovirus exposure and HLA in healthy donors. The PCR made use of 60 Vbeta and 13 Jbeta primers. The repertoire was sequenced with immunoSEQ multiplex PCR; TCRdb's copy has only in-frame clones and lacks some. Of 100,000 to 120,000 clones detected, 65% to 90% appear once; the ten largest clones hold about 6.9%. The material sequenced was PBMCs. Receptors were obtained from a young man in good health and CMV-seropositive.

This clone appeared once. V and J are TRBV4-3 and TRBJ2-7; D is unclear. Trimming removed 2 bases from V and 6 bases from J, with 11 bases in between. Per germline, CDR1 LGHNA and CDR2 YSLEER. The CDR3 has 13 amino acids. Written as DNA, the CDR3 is TGCGCCAGCAGCCAATCCCGTTCAGTCGAGCAGTACTTC. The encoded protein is CASSQSRSVEQYF.

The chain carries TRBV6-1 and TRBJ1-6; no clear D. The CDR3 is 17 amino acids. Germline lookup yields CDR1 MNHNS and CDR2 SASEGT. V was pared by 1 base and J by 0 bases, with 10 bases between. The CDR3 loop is CASSEDQAYSYNSPLHF. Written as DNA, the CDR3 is TGTGCCAGCAGTGAAGATCAAGCCTACTCCTATAATTCACCCCTCCACTTT.

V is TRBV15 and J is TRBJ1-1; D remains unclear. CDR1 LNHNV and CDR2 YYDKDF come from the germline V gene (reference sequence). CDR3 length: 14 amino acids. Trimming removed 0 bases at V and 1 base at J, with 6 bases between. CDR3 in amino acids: CATSRDYKNTEAFF. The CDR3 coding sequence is TGTGCCACCAGCAGAGATTACAAGAACACTGAAGCTTTCTTT.

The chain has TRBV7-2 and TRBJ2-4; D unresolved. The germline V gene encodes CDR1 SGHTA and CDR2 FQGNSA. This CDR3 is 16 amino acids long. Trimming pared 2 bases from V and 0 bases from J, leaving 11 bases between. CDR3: CASSLNPTLAKNIQYF. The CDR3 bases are TGTGCCAGCAGCTTAAACCCTACTCTAGCCAAAAACATTCAGTACTTC.

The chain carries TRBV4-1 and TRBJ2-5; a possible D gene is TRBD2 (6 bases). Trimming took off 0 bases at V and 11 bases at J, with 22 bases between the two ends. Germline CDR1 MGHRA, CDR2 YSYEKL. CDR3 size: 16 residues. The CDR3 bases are TGCGCCAGCAGCCAAGATCTCGTGACTACCCCGGGGGAGCAGTACTTC. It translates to CASSQDLVTTPGEQYF.

The CDR3 DNA reads as TGTGCCAGTAGCCTAGGGGTGCAGGCGAACACTGAAGCTTTCTTT. Residues: CASSLGVQANTEAFF. The V and J genes are TRBV19 and TRBJ1-1, with a weak D call TRBD1 (5 bases). The CDR3 contains 15 residues. Per germline, CDR1 LNHDA and CDR2 SQIVND (reference sequence). Between the trimmed V and J ends, which lost 6 bases and 1 base, there was a span of 15 bases.

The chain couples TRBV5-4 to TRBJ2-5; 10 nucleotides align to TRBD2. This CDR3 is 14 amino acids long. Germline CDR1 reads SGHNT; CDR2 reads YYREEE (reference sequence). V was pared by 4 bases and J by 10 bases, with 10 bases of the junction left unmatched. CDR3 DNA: TGTGCCAGCAGCACGGAGCGGGGGGGGGAGGACCAGTACTTC. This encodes CASSTERGGEDQYF.

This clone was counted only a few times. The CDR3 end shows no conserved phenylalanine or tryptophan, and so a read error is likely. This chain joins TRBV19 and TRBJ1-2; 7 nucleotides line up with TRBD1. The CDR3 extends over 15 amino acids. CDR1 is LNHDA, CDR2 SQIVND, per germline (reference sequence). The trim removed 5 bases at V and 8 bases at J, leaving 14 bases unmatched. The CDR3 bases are TGTGCCAGTAGTTTCAACCACATGGGGACAGCCGGCTACACCGTC. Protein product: CASSFNHMGTAGYTV.

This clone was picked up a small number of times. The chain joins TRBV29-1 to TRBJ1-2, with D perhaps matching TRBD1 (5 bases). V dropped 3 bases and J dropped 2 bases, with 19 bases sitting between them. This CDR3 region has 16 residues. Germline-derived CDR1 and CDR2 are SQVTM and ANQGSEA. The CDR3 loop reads CSVERISWQGNYGYTF. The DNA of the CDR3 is TGCAGCGTTGAGCGCATAAGTTGGCAGGGCAACTATGGCTACACCTTC.